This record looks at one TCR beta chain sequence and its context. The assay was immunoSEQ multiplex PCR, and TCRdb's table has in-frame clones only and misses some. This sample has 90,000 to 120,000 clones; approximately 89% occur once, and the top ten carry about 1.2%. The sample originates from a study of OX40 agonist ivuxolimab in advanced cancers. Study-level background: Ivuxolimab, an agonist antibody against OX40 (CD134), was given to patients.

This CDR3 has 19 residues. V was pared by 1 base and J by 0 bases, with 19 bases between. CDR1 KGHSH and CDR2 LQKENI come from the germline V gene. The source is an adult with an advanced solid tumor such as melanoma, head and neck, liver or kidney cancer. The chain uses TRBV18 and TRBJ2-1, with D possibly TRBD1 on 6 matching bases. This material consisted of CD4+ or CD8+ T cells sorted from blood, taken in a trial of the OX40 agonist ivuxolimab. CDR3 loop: CASSPRSPTGPNSYNEQFF. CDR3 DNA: TGTGCCAGCTCACCACGGAGTCCGACAGGCCCAAACTCCTACAATGAGCAGTTCTTC. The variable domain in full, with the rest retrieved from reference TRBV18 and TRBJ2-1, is NAGVMQNPRHLVRRRGQEARLRCSPMKGHSHVYWYRQLPEEGLKFMVYLQKENIIDESGMPKERFSAEFPKEGPSILRIQQVVRGDSAAYFCASSPRSPTGPNSYNEQFFGPGTRLTVL.